A single sample is the source of the 20 T cell receptor beta chains below, sequenced in a study of blood T cell repertoires in COVID-19. TCRdb keeps only in-frame clones here, not all; method: immunoSEQ multiplex PCR. This sample has 150,000 to 200,000 clones, with 87% found just once. The sequenced sample consisted of peripheral blood. Receptors originate from a woman in her 70s with COVID-19, enrolled during active disease.

This chain connects TRBV29-1 to TRBJ1-2; 7 bases match TRBD1. Losses at the gene ends were 6 bases for V and 4 bases for J; bases not matched to a gene: 14. The CDR3 spans 15 residues. CDR1 SQVTM and CDR2 ANQGSEA come from the germline V gene. CDR3 sequence reads: CSVLYTMGQIYGYTF. The CDR3 DNA sequence: TGCAGCGTACTTTATACAATGGGACAGATCTATGGCTACACCTTC.

The chain carries TRBV6-6 and TRBJ1-4; TRBD1 might be the D (5 bases). V was pared by 1 base and J by 7 bases, with 7 bases between. Germline lookup yields CDR1 MNHNY and CDR2 SVGAGI (reference sequence). The CDR3 consists of 13 residues. The CDR3 DNA sequence: TGTGCCAGCAGTTACTTGGGGGGTGAAAAACTGTTTTTT. Translating gives CASSYLGGEKLFF.

The genes are TRBV10-3 and TRBJ1-2, with 8 positions matching TRBD1. Germline V lookup: CDR1 ENHRY, CDR2 SYGVKD. This CDR3 region has 15 residues. Trimming cost V 0 bases and J 4 bases; bases outside gene matches: 4. The CDR3 sequence is CAISESGTGAYGYTF. The CDR3 DNA sequence: TGTGCCATCAGTGAGTCGGGGACAGGTGCCTATGGCTACACCTTC.

The chain couples TRBV4-1 to TRBJ2-7, with D tentatively TRBD2 (7 bases). This CDR3 contains 18 residues. V shed 0 bases and J shed 2 bases, with 20 bases lying between them. Germline CDR1 MGHRA, CDR2 YSYEKL. The CDR3 protein is CASSQDRRGTFDPYEQYF. CDR3 DNA: TGCGCCAGCAGCCAAGATAGGCGGGGGACATTCGACCCCTACGAGCAGTACTTC.

The chain has TRBV5-4 and TRBJ2-7; 11 bases line up with TRBD2. V gave up 6 bases and J gave up 5 bases; unmatched junction bases: 10. Germline V CDR1 and CDR2: SGHNT, YYREEE (reference sequence). The CDR3 sequence is 15 residues long. The CDR3 loop is CASNAGALAGDEQYF. DNA for the CDR3: TGTGCCAGCAACGCCGGGGCACTAGCGGGAGACGAGCAGTACTTC.

The rearrangement uses TRBV28 and TRBJ2-5; 11 bases are shared with TRBD2. The CDR3 length is 14 residues. Germline V gene lookup returns CDR1 MDHEN and CDR2 SYDVKM. After removal of 10 bases from V and 5 bases from J, the junction contained 9 bases not matched to a gene. CDR3 amino acids: CATRLAGLGETQYF. CDR3 DNA sequence: TGTGCCACCAGACTAGCGGGACTGGGTGAGACCCAGTACTTC.

This clone showed up just a few times. The chain links TRBV11-3 to TRBJ2-6; weak D call: TRBD1 (5 bases). Germline V lookup: CDR1 SGHNT, CDR2 YENEEA. The CDR3 extends over 17 amino acids. Deletions cut 5 bases from V and 2 bases from J, with 16 bases between. This CDR3 is CASSRAGLYAGANVLTF. As DNA, the CDR3 is TGTGCCAGCAGCCGCGCAGGGCTATATGCTGGGGCCAACGTCCTGACTTTC.

The J gene is TRBJ2-7, the V gene TRBV18, with 14 bases identical to TRBD2. The V gene's germline CDR1 is KGHSH and CDR2 LQKENI. The ends lost 6 bases at V and 2 bases at J; junction bases unmatched: 6. The CDR3 runs to 16 residues. For the CDR3, the DNA is TGTGCCAGCTCTCCCGGACTAGCGGGGGGCGCCTACGAGCAGTACTTC. Translating gives CASSPGLAGGAYEQYF.

This rearrangement joins TRBV4-1 to TRBJ2-7; the D gene is possibly TRBD2 (6 bases). CDR3 length: 14 residues. The germline V gene encodes CDR1 MGHRA and CDR2 YSYEKL. V lost 5 bases and J lost 4, with 15 bases in between. CDR3 nucleotides: TGCGCCAGCAGCTTGGGACTGGACCTATACGAGCAGTACTTC. Translation gives CASSLGLDLYEQYF.

This CDR3 is CASSPWTGGGYEQYF. For the CDR3, the DNA is TGTGCCAGCAGTCCTTGGACAGGGGGTGGATACGAGCAGTACTTC. V and J are TRBV27 and TRBJ2-7, with 10 bases that match TRBD1. V shed 5 bases and J 4 bases; nucleotides not matched to a gene: 8. The length of the CDR3 is 15 residues. Germline V gives CDR1 MNHEY, CDR2 SMNVEV (reference sequence).

The J gene is TRBJ2-2, the V gene TRBV27; 9 bases line up with TRBD2. From germline, CDR1 is MNHEY and CDR2 SMNVEV (reference sequence). The ends lost 5 bases at V and 4 bases at J; junction bases unmatched: 8. This CDR3 is built from 16 residues. CDR3 loop: CASSMYPGLATGELFF. CDR3 bases: TGTGCCAGCAGTATGTACCCGGGACTAGCCACCGGGGAGCTGTTTTTT.

The V gene is TRBV9, the J gene TRBJ2-7; D remains unclear. The CDR3 covers 14 residues. Germline CDR1 SGDLS, CDR2 YYNGEE. Trimming took 0 bases from V and 2 from J, leaving 9 bases between them. CDR3 in amino acids: CASSVGRLTYEQYF. The CDR3 DNA reads TGTGCCAGCAGCGTAGGCAGGCTCACCTACGAGCAGTACTTC.

The V call is TRBV28, the J call TRBJ2-1, with unresolved D. Germline CDR1 and CDR2: MDHEN and SYDVKM. The CDR3 is made up of 10 amino acids. Trimming stripped 1 base from V and 11 bases from J, with 3 bases between. CDR3 DNA sequence: TGTGCCAGCAGTTTATCTCAGCAGTTCTTC. It specifies CASSLSQQFF.

The J gene is TRBJ2-1, the V gene TRBV27; 9 bases agree with TRBD2. The V segment lost 2 bases and the J segment 4 bases; nucleotides outside the gene matches: 6. Germline V gives CDR1 MNHEY, CDR2 SMNVEV (reference sequence). This CDR3 has 16 amino acids. The CDR3 loop is CASSLRLLAGYNEQFF. The CDR3 DNA reads TGTGCCAGCAGTTTACGTCTTCTAGCGGGGTACAATGAGCAGTTCTTC.

This clone came up once. This rearrangement joins TRBV28 to TRBJ2-7, with TRBD2 matching over 12 bases. CDR3 size: 20 residues. Germline V gene sequence: CDR1 MDHEN, CDR2 SYDVKM. The ends lost 5 bases at V and 5 bases at J; junction bases unmatched: 22. The DNA of the CDR3 is TGTGCCAGCAGTCCTCCCGCAGGGGGTTTACTAGCGGGGGGTGGAAACGAGCAGTACTTC. Its protein is CASSPPAGGLLAGGGNEQYF.

There are a few counts of this clone. J is TRBJ1-1 and V is TRBV2, with 7 bases identical to TRBD1. The length of the CDR3 is 12 residues. CDR1 is SNHLY and CDR2 is FYNNEI in the germline V gene. J was trimmed by 10 bases and V by 6 bases; bases with no gene match: 8. CDR3 sequence (DNA): TGTGCCAGCAGCGAGACAGGGACGGGAGCTTTCTTT. It translates to CASSETGTGAFF.

This rearrangement joins TRBV12-3 or TRBV12-4 to TRBJ1-5; D gene unclear. The CDR3 totals 13 residues. The germline V and J ends were trimmed by 5 bases and 5 bases, with 10 bases remaining between them. In DNA form, the CDR3 reads TGTGCCAGCAGTCCCCAGATGGATCAGCCCCAGCATTTT. Translation gives CASSPQMDQPQHF.

This rearrangement joins TRBV3-1 (or the pseudogene TRBV3-2) to TRBJ2-6, with D possibly being TRBD2 (7 bases). Per the germline V gene, CDR1 is LGHDT and CDR2 is YNNKEL (reference sequence). Trimming took 0 bases from V and 2 from J, leaving 8 bases between them. The CDR3 runs 16 residues. CDR3 coding DNA: TGTGCCAGCAGCCAAGAAGGGGGGGCTGGGGCCAACGTCCTGACTTTC. This gives the protein CASSQEGGAGANVLTF.

The chain's CDR3 is CASSCPGTGVCGDEQFF. The CDR3 DNA is TGTGCCAGCAGTTGTCCCGGGACAGGGGTCTGTGGTGATGAGCAGTTCTTC. The chain links TRBV6-2 or TRBV6-3 to TRBJ2-1, with 10 positions matching TRBD1. Germline CDR1 and CDR2: MNHEY and SVGEGT. The trim removed 4 bases at V and 8 bases at J, leaving 14 bases unmatched. The CDR3 consists of 17 residues.

This chain uses TRBV21-1 with TRBJ2-3; the table's D gene call, TRBD1, was not cross checked with the DNA. TRBV21-1 is a recognized pseudogene. The CDR3 runs 16 residues. CDR3 residues: CASTLQGSKYTDTQYF. CDR3 DNA: TGTGCCAGCACCTTACAGGGGTCGAAGTATACAGATACGCAGTATTTT.